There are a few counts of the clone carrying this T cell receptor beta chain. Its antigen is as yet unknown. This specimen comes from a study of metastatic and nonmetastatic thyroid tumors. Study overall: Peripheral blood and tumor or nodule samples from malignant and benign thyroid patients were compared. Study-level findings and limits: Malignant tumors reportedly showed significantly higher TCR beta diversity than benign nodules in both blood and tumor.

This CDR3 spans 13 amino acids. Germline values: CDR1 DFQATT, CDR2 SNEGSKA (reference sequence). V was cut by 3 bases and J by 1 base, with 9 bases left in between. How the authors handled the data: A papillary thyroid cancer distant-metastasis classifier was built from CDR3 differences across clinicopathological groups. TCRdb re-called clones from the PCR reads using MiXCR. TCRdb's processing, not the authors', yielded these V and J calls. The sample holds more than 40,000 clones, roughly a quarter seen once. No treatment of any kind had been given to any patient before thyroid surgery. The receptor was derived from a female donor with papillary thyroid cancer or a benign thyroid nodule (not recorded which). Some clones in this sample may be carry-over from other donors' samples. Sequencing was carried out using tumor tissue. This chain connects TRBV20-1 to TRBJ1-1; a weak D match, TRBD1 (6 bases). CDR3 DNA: TGCAGTGCTAGTACGGACAGGAACACTGAAGCTTTCTTT. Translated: CSASTDRNTEAFF.